The 24 T cell receptor beta chains presented below share a single source sample, sequenced in a study of CD8 T cells in ankylosing spondylitis. TCRdb re-called the 5' RACE reads with MiXCR, one entry per CDR3 protein. Here the sample spans some 120,000 distinct CDR3 sequences, around 15% being singletons. The sample taken for sequencing was blood, either unsorted or a sorted T cell fraction (not recorded which). These receptors originate from a female donor with ankylosing spondylitis or in good health (not recorded which).

This clonotype was detected only a few times. The J gene is TRBJ2-5, the V gene TRBV10-3; D unresolved. Germline V lookup: CDR1 ENHRY, CDR2 SYGVKD. The CDR3 covers 11 residues. The V end was cut by 5 bases, the J end by 2 bases, with 3 bases between. The DNA for the CDR3 is TGTGCCATCAGTACACAAGAGACCCAGTACTTC. Translation gives CAISTQETQYF.

Turning to this clonotype: A much larger clone lies one base from this, so it may be a read error. The conserved final phenylalanine or tryptophan is absent from the CDR3, which likely points to a read error. This sequence joins TRBV20-1 and TRBJ2-1; D is perhaps TRBD1 (7 bases). Germline assignment: CDR1 DFQATT and CDR2 SNEGSKA (reference sequence). V was clipped by 1 base and J by 2 bases, with 30 bases between them. The CDR3 is made up of 21 amino acids. CDR3 residues: CSARVPPGTAAGQGPYNEQFI. CDR3 coding DNA: TGCAGTGCTAGAGTGCCCCCGGGGACAGCCGCGGGGCAAGGCCCCTACAATGAGCAGTTCATC.

This clonotype occurred a few times. This chain joins TRBV12-3 or TRBV12-4 and TRBJ2-2; maybe TRBD2 (5 bases). V lost 8 bases to trimming and J lost 5 bases, with 12 bases between them. The CDR3 consists of 13 residues. The CDR3 loop reads CASGGSLTGELFF. The CDR3 nucleotides are TGTGCCAGCGGCGGGTCACTAACCGGGGAGCTGTTTTTT.

This clonotype came up many times. The chain recombines TRBV5-1 with TRBJ1-4; D unclear. There are 15 residues in the CDR3. Trimming stripped 0 bases from V and 0 bases from J, with 6 bases between. Germline values: CDR1 SGHRS, CDR2 YFSETQ. The chain's CDR3 is CASSLGHSTNEKLFF. In DNA, the CDR3 is TGCGCCAGCAGCTTGGGTCACTCAACTAATGAAAAACTGTTTTTT.

The V call is TRBV19, the J call TRBJ2-5; D is ambiguous. The CDR3 contains 13 residues. Trimming pared 3 bases from V and 0 bases from J, leaving 5 bases between. Germline assignment: CDR1 LNHDA and CDR2 SQIVND (reference sequence). The CDR3 reads CASSITNQETQYF. DNA of the CDR3: TGTGCCAGTAGTATCACCAACCAAGAGACCCAGTACTTC. Using reference TRBV19 and TRBJ2-5 for the parts outside the CDR3, the full variable domain is DGGITQSPKYLFRKEGQNVTLSCEQNLNHDAMYWYRQDPGQGLRLIYYSQIVNDFQKGDIAEGYSVSREKKESFPLTVTSAQKNPTAFYLCASSITNQETQYFGPGTRLLVL.

This clonotype was seen ten or more times. Written as DNA, the CDR3 is TGCGCCAGCAGCTTGTGGGCTAGCCTCAATGAGCAGTTCTTC. Its protein is CASSLWASLNEQFF. The chain couples TRBV5-1 to TRBJ2-1; possibly TRBD2 for D (5 bases). Germline V gene lookup returns CDR1 SGHRS and CDR2 YFSETQ. The CDR3 length is 14 residues. The V end lost 1 base, the J end lost 6 bases, and 11 bases lay between the germline ends.

A remark on this clonotype: This sequence may be a read error, since a much larger clone differs from it by one base. This rearrangement joins TRBV15 to TRBJ2-1; 12 bases are shared with TRBD1. The CDR3 is 14 amino acids. Germline V CDR1 and CDR2: LNHNV, YYDKDF (reference sequence). DNA for the CDR3: TGTGCCATCAGCAGGGACAGGGGGCCGTATGAGCAGTTCTTC. Translating gives CAISRDRGPYEQFF. Drawing the rest from reference TRBV15 and TRBJ2-1, the complete variable domain is DAMVIQNPRYQVTQFGKPVTLSCSQTLNHNVMYWYQQKSSQAPKLLFHYYDKDFNNEADTPDNFQSRRPNTSFCFLDIRSPGLGDTAMYLCAISRDRGPYEQFFGPGTRLTVL.

This sequence joins TRBV2 and TRBJ1-1; D remains ambiguous. The CDR3 length is 16 residues. Trimming left V 3 bases short and J 1 base short, with 15 bases between. From germline, CDR1 is SNHLY and CDR2 FYNNEI. The CDR3 DNA reads as TGTGCCAGCAGTGATATAGGGATTCTCAGGAACACTGAAGCTTTCTTT. It encodes CASSDIGILRNTEAFF.

Many counts were recorded for this clonotype. This rearrangement joins TRBV5-4 to TRBJ2-7; D uncertain. Germline CDR1 reads SGHNT; CDR2 reads YYREEE (reference sequence). Trimming removed 2 bases from V and 1 base from J, with 4 bases in between. The CDR3 length is 12 residues. The CDR3 coding sequence is TGTGCCAGCAGCTTCGGGTCCTACGAGCAGTACTTC. Encoded protein: CASSFGSYEQYF.

Ten or more counts support this clonotype. V and J are TRBV5-1 and TRBJ1-1, with 7 nucleotides matching TRBD1. The length of the CDR3 is 13 residues. Germline CDR1 SGHRS, CDR2 YFSETQ. The trim removed 3 bases at V and 5 bases at J, leaving 4 bases unmatched. DNA of the CDR3: TGCGCCAGCAGCTACCAGGGGGGGACTGAAGCTTTCTTT. Translating it yields CASSYQGGTEAFF.

This clonotype was recorded at least ten times. V gene TRBV11-2 combines with J gene TRBJ2-3, with D hard to call. Trimming removed 3 bases at V and 5 bases at J, with 9 bases between. The CDR3 runs 13 residues. Germline CDR1 is SGHAT and CDR2 is FQNNGV. In DNA form, the CDR3 reads TGTGCCAGCAGCTTGTCGTCGGGAGATACGCAGTATTTT. Its protein is CASSLSSGDTQYF.

The table lists this clonotype with many counts. The chain couples TRBV20-1 to TRBJ2-7; D remains unclear. This CDR3 has 11 residues. V dropped 0 bases and J dropped 4 bases, with 4 bases sitting between them. Germline V gene data show CDR1 as DFQATT and CDR2 as SNEGSKA (reference sequence). The CDR3 region is CSAREAYEQYF. In DNA form, the CDR3 reads TGCAGTGCTAGAGAAGCATACGAGCAGTACTTC.

In its sample, this clonotype was seen many times. The chain links TRBV29-1 to TRBJ1-3; the match to TRBD1 covers 10 bases. V lost 7 bases, J lost 8 bases, and 17 bases stayed unmatched. Germline CDR1 is SQVTM and CDR2 is ANQGSEA. The CDR3 is 16 amino acids. The CDR3 here is CSAYGNRDRGRYTIYF. The CDR3 nucleotides are TGCAGCGCCTATGGGAACCGGGACAGGGGAAGATACACCATATATTTT.

This clonotype has only a few counts. The rearrangement links TRBV6-1 to TRBJ1-5; D may be TRBD1 (5 bases). This CDR3 is built from 17 residues. V was trimmed by 5 bases and J by 0 bases, leaving 17 bases between them. Germline V gene lookup returns CDR1 MNHNS and CDR2 SASEGT. CDR3 sequence: CASSPEGNRFSNQPQHF. The DNA of the CDR3 is TGTGCCAGCAGTCCAGAGGGAAACAGGTTTAGCAATCAGCCCCAGCATTTT.

This clonotype has more than one count but fewer than ten. This rearrangement joins TRBV20-1 to TRBJ2-3, with D perhaps matching TRBD1 or TRBD2 (6 bases each). V shed 0 bases and J shed 2 bases, with 15 bases lying between them. The CDR3 loop spans 16 amino acids. Germline V gives CDR1 DFQATT, CDR2 SNEGSKA (reference sequence). CDR3 DNA sequence: TGCAGTGCTAGAGATCGAGGGGGAGGACCCACAGATACGCAGTATTTT. It encodes CSARDRGGGPTDTQYF.

V gene TRBV6-2 or TRBV6-3 combines with J gene TRBJ2-7, with D perhaps TRBD1 or TRBD2 (5 bases each). Germline lookup yields CDR1 MNHEY and CDR2 SVGEGT. The V gene lost 0 bases and the J gene lost 0 bases, with 18 bases spanning the gap. The CDR3 runs 18 residues. CDR3 nucleotide sequence: TGTGCCAGCAGTTACTCGATGAGGGACGCCGCAAGCTCCTACGAGCAGTACTTC. The encoded protein is CASSYSMRDAASSYEQYF.

This clonotype was seen a few times. V is TRBV7-8 and J is TRBJ2-6, with D perhaps matching TRBD2 (6 bases). CDR1 and CDR2 (germline): SGHVS, FQNEAQ. The CDR3 totals 16 residues. V gave up 2 bases and J gave up 4 bases, with 12 bases separating them. The CDR3 DNA reads TGTGCCAGCAGCTTACAACGCGGGACGGGGGCCAACGTCCTGACTTTC. Translated, it gives CASSLQRGTGANVLTF.

This clonotype occurred many times. CDR3 nucleotide sequence: TGTGCCAGCATTCCAAAGGCGGGGGGGACCGGGGAGCTGTTTTTT. Translation gives CASIPKAGGTGELFF. J is TRBJ2-2 and V is TRBV27; TRBD2 agrees at 9 bases. Trimming took 7 bases from V and 5 from J; bases not matched to a gene: 8. This CDR3 comprises 15 residues. Germline assignment: CDR1 MNHEY and CDR2 SMNVEV (reference sequence).

This clonotype was counted a few times. The V call is TRBV3-1, the J call TRBJ2-1, with TRBD2 matching 7 bases. The CDR3 runs 15 residues. Losses at the gene ends were 6 bases for V and 0 bases for J; bases not matched to a gene: 5. The germline gives CDR1 LGHDT, CDR2 YNNKEL (reference sequence). The CDR3 coding sequence is TGTGCCAGCAGGCTCGGGGGGAGCTCCTACAATGAGCAGTTCTTC. Translation: CASRLGGSSYNEQFF.

This clonotype showed up many times. This chain joins TRBV27 and TRBJ2-1; D gene uncertain. There are 11 residues in the CDR3. CDR1 and CDR2 (germline): MNHEY, SMNVEV (reference sequence). With 7 bases removed from V and 4 bases from J, the gap between germline ends came to 5 bases. For the CDR3, the DNA is TGTGCCAGCATGGGGTACAATGAGCAGTTCTTC. Amino acids: CASMGYNEQFF.

Many counts were recorded for this clonotype. V and J are TRBV10-2 and TRBJ1-5; possibly TRBD1 for D (5 bases). Germline loops: CDR1 WSHSY, CDR2 SAAADI. Trimming left V 6 bases short and J 5 bases short, with 11 bases between. CDR3 length: 13 amino acids. CDR3 residues: CASRGEGYQPQHF. DNA of the CDR3: TGCGCCAGCAGGGGGGAGGGTTATCAGCCCCAGCATTTT.

This clonotype was observed a few times. The genes are TRBV18 and TRBJ2-5; possibly TRBD1 or TRBD2 for D (5 bases each). This CDR3 is built from 12 residues. The V and J ends lost 6 bases and 5 bases respectively, with 10 bases between them. CDR1 and CDR2 from the germline V gene are KGHSH and LQKENI. CDR3 DNA: TGTGCCAGCTCGAGAGAGGGGGAGACCCAGTACTTC. Its protein product is CASSREGETQYF.

The J gene is TRBJ2-2, the V gene TRBV14, with TRBD1 matching over 9 bases. The CDR3 length is 15 residues. The V and J ends lost 3 bases and 6 bases, in that order; junction bases with no gene match: 5. Germline CDR1 reads SGHDN; CDR2 reads FVKESK. As DNA, the CDR3 is TGTGCCAGCAGCCAGGGACAGGGAATATCCGGGGAGCTGTTTTTT. The encoded protein is CASSQGQGISGELFF.

The chain uses TRBV20-1 and TRBJ1-4; TRBD1 might be the D (5 bases). Germline V gene data show CDR1 as DFQATT and CDR2 as SNEGSKA (reference sequence). The CDR3 sequence is 13 residues long. The V and J ends lost 5 bases and 8 bases respectively, with 15 bases between them. CDR3 residues: CSAGGTGTEKLFF. The CDR3, as DNA: TGCAGTGCTGGGGGAACAGGAACCGAAAAACTGTTTTTT.